The 11 T cell receptor beta chains reported below all come from one sample, sequenced in a study of vaccination effects on CD4 cells after COVID-19. This table comes from immunoSEQ multiplex PCR, and its TCRdb copy is limited to in-frame clones, with some not included. Among nearly 35,000 clones, around 73% were seen once, and the ten largest hold 25% to 35%. No cognate antigen is known for these TCRs. After expansion with viral peptide pools in the ViraFEST assay, antigen-specific CD4+ T cells were sequenced. It was after 10 days of culture that CD4+ T cells were isolated. Vaccine recipients, nucleocapsid antibody negative, had no prior SARS-CoV-2 infection. The sample in question was CD4+ T cells from PBMCs cultured with HCoV-OC43 spike peptides, obtained before COVID-19 vaccination. Subset denoted: HCoV-OC43 spike overlapping peptide pool stimulation. These receptors came from a human donor who received a COVID-19 vaccine.

V gene TRBV19 combines with J gene TRBJ1-2; the match to TRBD1 covers 7 bases. The germline CDR1 and CDR2 sequences are LNHDA and SQIVND (reference sequence). V shed 1 base, J shed 2 bases, and the junction held 4 bases outside the gene matches. The CDR3 extends over 15 amino acids. Here the CDR3 reads CASSIGTGDNYGYTF. In DNA form, the CDR3 reads TGTGCCAGTAGTATAGGAACAGGGGACAACTATGGCTACACCTTC.

This CDR3 is CASSPGTDNEQFF. In DNA, the CDR3 is TGTGCCAGCAGCCCGGGAACGGACAATGAGCAGTTCTTC. The chain combines TRBV3-1 (or the pseudogene TRBV3-2) with TRBJ2-1; D perhaps matches TRBD2 (5 bases). The CDR3 has 13 residues. From germline, CDR1 is LGHDT and CDR2 YNNKEL (reference sequence). V shed 4 bases and J shed 5 bases, with 9 bases lying between them.

This clone was seen a single time. This chain links TRBV6-5 with TRBJ1-1; D might be TRBD1 (5 bases). Germline CDR1 and CDR2: MNHEY and SVGAGI. This CDR3 has 15 residues. V shed 7 bases and J shed 7 bases, with 22 bases lying between them. The CDR3 coding sequence is TGTGCCAGCAAAAGAATGGGTGGGGGGTCCGGTGAAGCTTTCTTT. Protein product: CASKRMGGGSGEAFF.

The chain uses TRBV10-3 and TRBJ2-5, with D possibly being TRBD2 (6 bases). This CDR3 contains 18 residues. V lost 1 base, J lost 3 bases, and 21 bases lay in between. Looked up from germline, CDR1 is ENHRY and CDR2 is SYGVKD. The CDR3 DNA sequence: TGTGCCATCAGTGAGTACCCCGGTAGAGCGGGTTATAAAGAGACCCAGTACTTC. Translation: CAISEYPGRAGYKETQYF.

The J gene is TRBJ1-2, the V gene TRBV29-1; the D is unclear. Trimming pared 2 bases from V and 1 base from J, leaving 8 bases between. CDR3 length: 13 amino acids. Looked up from germline, CDR1 is SQVTM and CDR2 is ANQGSEA. The DNA for the CDR3 is TGCAGCGTTGAAAGGGAGGTTAACTATGGCTACACCTTC. Its translation is CSVEREVNYGYTF.

Only a few counts were recorded for this clone. The rearrangement joins TRBV6-5 to TRBJ2-7; D possibly corresponds to TRBD1 (5 bases). This CDR3 spans 14 amino acids. Germline V CDR1 and CDR2: MNHEY, SVGAGI. V gave up 9 bases and J gave up 0 bases, with 15 bases separating them. The CDR3 DNA sequence: TGTGCCAGTCTCTACAGGCACCCCTCCTACGAGCAGTACTTC. Translating it yields CASLYRHPSYEQYF.

This chain links TRBV14 with TRBJ2-7, with TRBD1 matching 8 bases. The CDR3 loop spans 15 amino acids. Germline CDR1 reads SGHDN; CDR2 reads FVKESK. Trimming took 0 bases from V and 3 from J; bases not matched to a gene: 4. CDR3 bases: TGTGCCAGCAGCCAAGAGCGACAGGGGATCTACGAGCAGTACTTC. This gives the protein CASSQERQGIYEQYF.

V is TRBV7-9 and J is TRBJ2-5; 9 bases align to TRBD1. Trimming removed 4 bases from V and 5 bases from J; junction bases left unmatched: 2. CDR1 is SEHNR and CDR2 is FQNEAQ in the germline V gene (reference sequence). The CDR3 spans 13 residues. The CDR3, as DNA: TGTGCCAGCAGCTGGGACAGGGATGAGACCCAGTACTTC. Protein: CASSWDRDETQYF.

The V call is TRBV6-5, the J call TRBJ2-5; 11 positions match TRBD1. J gave up 4 bases and V 6 bases, and 7 bases lay outside the gene matches. This CDR3 comprises 15 residues. CDR1 is MNHEY, CDR2 SVGAGI, per germline. CDR3 loop: CASSRRTGGRETQYF. In nucleotides, the CDR3 is TGTGCCAGCAGCCGTAGGACAGGGGGCAGAGAGACCCAGTACTTC.

The rearrangement uses TRBV3-1 (or the pseudogene TRBV3-2) and TRBJ2-5, with TRBD1 matching over 9 bases. CDR1 LGHDT and CDR2 YNNKEL come from the germline V gene (reference sequence). Losses at the gene ends were 1 base for V and 2 bases for J; bases not matched to a gene: 5. This CDR3 is 16 amino acids long. The CDR3 protein is CASSQAGTGLQETQYF. The CDR3 DNA sequence: TGTGCCAGCAGCCAAGCCGGGACAGGGCTTCAAGAGACCCAGTACTTC.

The chain couples TRBV6-6 to TRBJ2-5; tentative D call: TRBD2 (6 bases). The CDR3 runs 16 residues. Per germline, CDR1 MNHNY and CDR2 SVGAGI (reference sequence). V lost 1 base and J 2 bases, leaving 14 bases between the germline ends. The CDR3: CASSYFIADGQETQYF. The CDR3 DNA sequence: TGTGCCAGCAGTTACTTTATAGCGGACGGACAAGAGACCCAGTACTTC.